Following are 30 T cell receptor beta chains from one sample sequenced in a study of T cell repertoires in cytomegalovirus infection. Using its own MiXCR run on the reads, TCRdb lists one record per CDR3 protein. The sample yields around 260,000 distinct CDR3 sequences, less than 9.5% seen once. The sequenced material came from PBMCs. The receptor source for this set is a human donor in good health (CMV status not recorded). Some clones in this sample may be carry-over from other donors' samples.

This clonotype was detected many times. The chain employs TRBV7-2 and TRBJ2-7, with D possibly matching TRBD2 (6 bases). V lost 5 bases and J lost 8, with 22 bases in between. The germline V gene has CDR1 SGHTA and CDR2 FQGNSA. The CDR3 has 15 residues. CDR3 loop: CASSTGGTAGGKQYF. In DNA form, the CDR3 reads TGTGCCAGCAGCACTGGCGGGACGGCCGGTGGAAAGCAGTACTTC.

This clonotype came up a few times. The chain combines TRBV6-2 or TRBV6-3 with TRBJ2-2; D gene uncertain. Germline lookup yields CDR1 MNHEY and CDR2 SVGEGT. CDR3 length: 14 amino acids. V lost 2 bases, J lost 0 bases, and 4 bases lay in between. The CDR3 bases are TGTGCCAGCAGTTACCGACCGAACACCGGGGAGCTGTTTTTT. It specifies CASSYRPNTGELFF.

V is TRBV28 and J is TRBJ1-5; D gene uncertain. Germline values: CDR1 MDHEN, CDR2 SYDVKM. The germline V and J ends were trimmed by 3 bases and 13 bases, with 13 bases remaining between them. The CDR3 extends over 12 amino acids. Written as DNA, the CDR3 is TGTGCCAGCAGTTTTAATCGGGGTCCGCAGCATTTT. It yields the protein CASSFNRGPQHF. The whole variable domain, remainder taken from reference TRBV28 and TRBJ1-5, is DVKVTQSSRYLVKRTGEKVFLECVQDMDHENMFWYRQDPGLGLRLIYFSYDVKMKEKGDIPEGYSVSREKKERFSLILESASTNQTSMYLCASSFNRGPQHFGDGTRLSIL.

This clonotype has a count of ten or more. The chain is built from TRBV5-1 and TRBJ2-3, with D unresolved. CDR1 SGHRS and CDR2 YFSETQ come from the germline V gene. There are 12 residues in the CDR3. Deletions cut 4 bases from V and 11 bases from J, with 14 bases between. CDR3 region: CASSKDRDVQYF. Written as DNA, the CDR3 is TGCGCCAGCAGCAAGGACCGTGATGTGCAGTATTTT.

For this clonotype: Just one base apart from a much larger clone, this may be a read error. The genes are TRBV12-5 and TRBJ1-2; maybe TRBD1 (5 bases). The CDR3 totals 13 residues. V shed 10 bases and J shed 3 bases, with 15 bases lying between them. CDR1 and CDR2 from the germline V gene are LGHNT and FRNRAP. The CDR3 loop reads CATHPPGYYGYTF. In DNA, the CDR3 is TGTGCTACACATCCCCCAGGGTACTATGGCTACACCTTC.

The V and J genes are TRBV28 and TRBJ2-3; maybe TRBD1 (6 bases). The CDR3 has 16 amino acids. In germline, CDR1 is MDHEN, CDR2 SYDVKM. Trimming left V 7 bases short and J 4 bases short, with 21 bases between. This chain's CDR3 is CASIPEGHPSADTQYF. DNA for the CDR3: TGTGCCAGCATCCCCGAGGGACACCCGTCCGCAGATACGCAGTATTTT.

Concerning this clonotype itself: Possible read error: a much larger clone is one base away. The conserved phenylalanine or tryptophan normally closing the CDR3 is absent here, so this likely arose from a read error. The chain employs TRBV11-2 and TRBJ2-6, with D possibly being TRBD2 (7 bases). This CDR3 contains 16 residues. The V gene's germline CDR1 is SGHAT and CDR2 FQNNGV. V was clipped by 5 bases and J by 3 bases, with 14 bases between them. The CDR3 nucleotides are TGTGCCAGCAGCCCCCGGGGGGCGCTTGGGGCCAACGTCCTGACTCTC. This codes for CASSPRGALGANVLTL.

In its sample, this clonotype was seen a few times. V usage is TRBV18 and J usage is TRBJ2-1, with 9 bases that match TRBD2. CDR1 and CDR2 from the germline V gene are KGHSH and LQKENI. J was trimmed by 6 bases and V by 0 bases; bases with no gene match: 3. This CDR3 has 15 residues. CDR3 amino acids: CASSPPSGRPNEQFF. The CDR3 DNA reads as TGTGCCAGCTCACCACCAAGCGGGAGGCCCAATGAGCAGTTCTTC.

As for this clonotype: Germline and junction disagree at one end, which may indicate a read error. The CDR3 nucleotides are TGTACCAGCAGCCAATCGGCCGGGACTAGCGGTTTGGGTGAGCAGTTCTTC. Encoded protein: CTSSQSAGTSGLGEQFF. The chain joins TRBV4-2 to TRBJ2-1; 11 bases match TRBD2. CDR3 length equals 17 residues. Germline-derived CDR1 and CDR2 are LGHNA and YNFKEQ.

This clonotype is medium-sized in the sample. V and J are TRBV7-2 and TRBJ2-2, with 8 bases lining up with TRBD1. This CDR3 is 13 amino acids long. The J segment lost 5 bases and the V segment lost 5 bases, leaving 1 base of the junction unmatched. The V gene's germline CDR1 is SGHTA and CDR2 FQGNSA. Here the CDR3 reads CASSRTGTGELFF. The CDR3 DNA sequence: TGTGCCAGCAGCCGGACAGGGACCGGGGAGCTGTTTTTT.

The J gene is TRBJ1-5, the V gene TRBV18; D unclear. V shed 3 bases and J shed 0 bases, with 6 bases lying between them. The CDR3 loop spans 14 amino acids. Germline values: CDR1 KGHSH, CDR2 LQKENI. This chain's CDR3 is CASSPRTSNQPQHF. The CDR3 DNA is TGTGCCAGCTCACCCCGGACTAGCAATCAGCCCCAGCATTTT. The full variable domain, completed using reference TRBV18 and TRBJ1-5, is NAGVMQNPRHLVRRRGQEARLRCSPMKGHSHVYWYRQLPEEGLKFMVYLQKENIIDESGMPKERFSAEFPKEGPSILRIQQVVRGDSAAYFCASSPRTSNQPQHFGDGTRLSIL.

This clonotype came up many times. The rearrangement links TRBV28 to TRBJ2-1; no clear D. Trimming pared 3 bases from V and 0 bases from J, leaving 12 bases between. Germline V gene sequence: CDR1 MDHEN, CDR2 SYDVKM. The CDR3 has 16 amino acids. The CDR3 DNA is TGTGCCAGCAGTTTTGGTGGGCAGAGCTCCTACAATGAGCAGTTCTTC. Protein product: CASSFGGQSSYNEQFF.

This clonotype appeared many times. The V call is TRBV12-3 or TRBV12-4, the J call TRBJ2-3; tentatively, D is TRBD1 (6 bases). V was cut by 6 bases and J by 2 bases, with 12 bases left in between. This CDR3 region has 14 residues. This chain's CDR3 is CASRRTVLTDTQYF. CDR3 sequence (DNA): TGTGCCAGCAGACGGACAGTACTCACAGATACGCAGTATTTT.

This clonotype was recorded many times. The V and J genes are TRBV28 and TRBJ1-3; D is uncertain. Germline V lookup: CDR1 MDHEN, CDR2 SYDVKM. Trimming removed 6 bases from V and 7 bases from J, with 13 bases in between. The CDR3 runs to 13 residues. CDR3 nucleotide sequence: TGTGCCAGCAGCTTAAATGAGCTGAACACCATATATTTT. This translates into CASSLNELNTIYF.

This clonotype occurred many times. The chain carries TRBV7-2 and TRBJ2-2, with D possibly being TRBD2 (5 bases). Germline V gives CDR1 SGHTA, CDR2 FQGNSA. The CDR3 runs to 14 residues. V was shortened by 5 bases and J by 1 base, with 8 bases between the two germline ends. CDR3 nucleotides: TGTGCCAGCAGCCCTGGACTGAACACCGGGGAGCTGTTTTTT. Protein sequence: CASSPGLNTGELFF.

In this sample, this clonotype turned up many times. This sequence joins TRBV7-2 and TRBJ2-7; D gene uncertain. Trimming stripped 1 base from V and 2 bases from J, with 9 bases between. The CDR3 loop spans 14 amino acids. The V gene's germline CDR1 is SGHTA and CDR2 FQGNSA. In nucleotides, the CDR3 is TGTGCCAGCAGCTTAGATTACAGCACCTACGAGCAGTACTTC. It is translated as CASSLDYSTYEQYF.

The chain uses TRBV6-8 and TRBJ2-7; no reliable D call. Germline V gene data show CDR1 as MNHGY and CDR2 as SAAAGT. The CDR3 is made up of 12 amino acids. Trimming left V 6 bases short and J 7 bases short, with 13 bases between. The CDR3 coding sequence is TGTGCCAGCAGCGACCTTAGAAGGGAGCAGTACTTC. Protein: CASSDLRREQYF.

The chain uses TRBV6-2 or TRBV6-3 and TRBJ2-1; D might be TRBD1 (6 bases). Germline loops: CDR1 MNHEY, CDR2 SVGEGT. This CDR3 has 16 residues. V shed 1 base and J shed 2 bases, with 12 bases lying between them. The CDR3 region has the DNA TGTGCCAGCAGTTACTGGACAGCCCGTACCTACAATGAGCAGTTCTTC. This gives the protein CASSYWTARTYNEQFF.

This clonotype has at least ten counts. V usage is TRBV7-2 and J usage is TRBJ1-4; no clear D gene. Germline CDR1 reads SGHTA; CDR2 reads FQGNSA. The V gene lost 3 bases and the J gene lost 8 bases, with 13 bases spanning the gap. The CDR3 has 14 amino acids. The CDR3 DNA reads as TGTGCCAGCAGCTTTGGAGGGTTGGGCGAAAAACTGTTTTTT. This sequence encodes CASSFGGLGEKLFF.

In its sample, this clonotype was seen many times. The rearrangement links TRBV7-2 to TRBJ1-1; no definite D call. V was trimmed by 2 bases and J by 4 bases, leaving 8 bases between them. This CDR3 comprises 13 residues. The germline V gene has CDR1 SGHTA and CDR2 FQGNSA. This chain's CDR3 is CASSLSVFTEAFF. In DNA form, the CDR3 reads TGTGCCAGCAGCTTATCAGTATTCACTGAAGCTTTCTTT.

The chain is built from TRBV5-1 and TRBJ1-4, with D possibly TRBD1 on 6 matching bases. The CDR3 totals 15 residues. V was clipped by 4 bases and J by 7 bases, with 17 bases between them. Germline CDR1 reads SGHRS; CDR2 reads YFSETQ. CDR3 protein: CASSHQGSAGEKLFF. Written as DNA, the CDR3 is TGCGCCAGCAGCCATCAGGGGAGTGCGGGTGAAAAACTGTTTTTT.

This clonotype was seen at least ten times. The chain combines TRBV20-1 with TRBJ2-1; 15 bases align to TRBD2. Germline lookup yields CDR1 DFQATT and CDR2 SNEGSKA (reference sequence). With V trimmed by 5 bases and J by 9 bases, 8 bases remained unmatched. This CDR3 spans 15 amino acids. In DNA, the CDR3 is TGCAGTGCTCTGTCCGGACTAGCGGGGGGGCGTGAGCAGTTCTTC. This gives the protein CSALSGLAGGREQFF.

This clonotype came up a few times. The J gene is TRBJ2-3, the V gene TRBV4-1; D remains unclear. CDR3 length equals 13 residues. V lost 1 base, J lost 2 bases, and 4 bases lay in between. The V gene's germline CDR1 is MGHRA and CDR2 YSYEKL. CDR3 DNA sequence: TGCGCCAGCAGCCAAGGATTCACAGATACGCAGTATTTT. It codes for CASSQGFTDTQYF.

This chain joins TRBV6-2 or TRBV6-3 and TRBJ1-4, with D tentatively TRBD1 (5 bases). CDR3 size: 15 residues. Germline CDR1 MNHEY, CDR2 SVGEGT. Trimming stripped 2 bases from V and 1 base from J, with 8 bases between. As DNA, the CDR3 is TGTGCCAGCAGTTACCTCACAGGAACTAATGAAAAACTGTTTTTT. Amino acid sequence: CASSYLTGTNEKLFF.

Many counts were recorded for this clonotype. This rearrangement joins TRBV7-8 to TRBJ1-6, with 9 bases identical to TRBD1. Germline V gene data show CDR1 as SGHVS and CDR2 as FQNEAQ. V shed 6 bases and J 11 bases; nucleotides not matched to a gene: 11. The length of the CDR3 is 15 residues. The CDR3 sequence: CASRPDGTGTTPLHF. The CDR3 DNA reads TGTGCCAGCAGACCCGACGGGACAGGGACGACACCCCTCCACTTT.

This clonotype was detected many times. The V call is TRBV19, the J call TRBJ1-1, with a weak D call TRBD1 (6 bases). The CDR3 covers 15 residues. V gave up 7 bases and J gave up 4 bases, with 19 bases separating them. From germline, CDR1 is LNHDA and CDR2 SQIVND (reference sequence). The CDR3 DNA sequence: TGTGCCAGTACCGATCTGGGGGGCCCAAGCACTGAAGCTTTCTTT. Its translation is CASTDLGGPSTEAFF.

At least ten counts were recorded for this clonotype. The chain carries TRBV11-2 and TRBJ2-7; 9 nucleotides line up with TRBD1. Per germline, CDR1 SGHAT and CDR2 FQNNGV. V shed 1 base, J shed 12 bases, and the junction held 7 bases outside the gene matches. The CDR3 consists of 13 residues. The CDR3, as DNA: TGTGCCAGCAGCTTAGGGGACAGGGCTCGGGGGTACTTC. As protein: CASSLGDRARGYF.

This clonotype was detected ten times or more. The rearrangement uses TRBV7-2 and TRBJ1-4; 9 bases map to TRBD1. This CDR3 has 14 residues. CDR1 is SGHTA and CDR2 is FQGNSA in the germline V gene. The ends lost 4 bases at V and 7 bases at J; junction bases unmatched: 4. Here the CDR3 DNA reads TGTGCCAGCAGCTCGGACAGGGGCAGTGAAAAACTGTTTTTT. This gives the protein CASSSDRGSEKLFF.

This clonotype was seen repeatedly, ten times or more. The chain uses TRBV7-9 and TRBJ1-4; no reliable D call. This CDR3 has 11 amino acids. V lost 3 bases, J lost 8 bases, and 4 bases lay in between. CDR1 and CDR2 from the germline V gene are SEHNR and FQNEAQ (reference sequence). CDR3 region: CASSFEEKLFF. The CDR3 DNA is TGTGCCAGCAGCTTTGAAGAAAAACTGTTTTTT.

This clonotype appeared a few times. The chain couples TRBV9 to TRBJ1-6; no clear D. Germline lookup yields CDR1 SGDLS and CDR2 YYNGEE. There are 14 residues in the CDR3. Deletions cut 0 bases from V and 10 bases from J, with 11 bases between. The CDR3: CASSVAIDSSPLHF. The CDR3, as DNA: TGTGCCAGCAGCGTAGCCATTGATAGCTCACCCCTCCACTTT. Together with reference TRBV9 and TRBJ1-6, the CDR3 gives the full variable domain: DSGVTQTPKHLITATGQRVTLRCSPRSGDLSVYWYQQSLDQGLQFLIQYYNGEERAKGNILERFSAQQFPDLHSELNLSSLELGDSALYFCASSVAIDSSPLHFGNGTRLTVT.